The next 32 T cell receptor beta chains were all read from a single sample in a study of cytomegalovirus exposure and HLA in healthy donors. It was with 60 Vbeta and 13 Jbeta primers that the PCR ran. Method: immunoSEQ multiplex PCR; TCRdb's copy keeps in-frame clones and lacks some. The table has around 130,000 clones, 80% seen once; the top ten hold 5.3%. Material: PBMCs. The receptors shown here come from a man aged 30 to 39 in good health and CMV-seronegative.

The V gene is TRBV28, the J gene TRBJ1-1; D is unresolved. The CDR3 has 12 residues. Germline V CDR1 and CDR2: MDHEN, SYDVKM. Trimming took off 2 bases at V and 4 bases at J, with 5 bases between the two ends. CDR3 nucleotides: TGTGCCAGCAGTTTACCCAGCACTGAAGCTTTCTTT. Translating gives CASSLPSTEAFF.

This chain joins TRBV18 and TRBJ1-2; possibly TRBD1 for D (6 bases). Trimming took off 4 bases at V and 2 bases at J, with 11 bases between the two ends. CDR3 length equals 14 residues. Germline loops: CDR1 KGHSH, CDR2 LQKENI. The CDR3 nucleotides read TGTGCCAGCTCACGGGACAAATTAAACTATGGCTACACCTTC. It translates to CASSRDKLNYGYTF.

The V and J genes are TRBV6-5 and TRBJ1-5; 7 bases are a match to TRBD1. This CDR3 has 15 residues. Losses at the gene ends were 6 bases for V and 4 bases for J; bases not matched to a gene: 9. In germline, CDR1 is MNHEY, CDR2 SVGAGI. The CDR3 DNA follows: TGTGCCAGCAGGTCCCCGGGACAGCCAAATCAGCCCCAGCATTTT. This sequence encodes CASRSPGQPNQPQHF.

For the CDR3, the DNA is TGTGCCAGCAGTTACTCCACTAGCGGGCAGTACGAGCAGTACTTC. Residues: CASSYSTSGQYEQYF. The rearrangement joins TRBV6-5 to TRBJ2-7; 9 positions agree with TRBD2. The germline gives CDR1 MNHEY, CDR2 SVGAGI. The CDR3 has 15 residues. The V gene end was trimmed by 0 bases and the J gene end by 4 bases; junction bases not matched to a gene: 4.

In its sample, this clone was seen a few times. This rearrangement joins TRBV30 to TRBJ2-6, with D possibly matching TRBD1 (5 bases). The germline V and J ends were trimmed by 3 bases and 2 bases, with 8 bases remaining between them. Looked up from germline, CDR1 is GTSNPN and CDR2 is SVGIG (reference sequence). This CDR3 comprises 14 residues. The CDR3 coding sequence is TGTGCCTGGAGGGACACCGCTGGGGCCAACGTCCTGACTTTC. It yields the protein CAWRDTAGANVLTF.

In this sample, this clone turned up a few times. The chain is built from TRBV6-5 and TRBJ1-2; 10 nucleotides align to TRBD1. CDR1 and CDR2 (germline): MNHEY, SVGAGI. The CDR3 runs to 16 residues. V shed 3 bases, J shed 4 bases, and the junction held 8 bases outside the gene matches. CDR3 amino acids: CASSYIRTGGSYGYTF. In DNA, the CDR3 is TGTGCCAGCAGTTATATTAGGACAGGGGGGAGCTATGGCTACACCTTC.

This clone has just one count. The chain couples TRBV4-1 to TRBJ2-7; TRBD1 aligns across 9 bases. The CDR3 has 16 amino acids. The germline CDR1 and CDR2 sequences are MGHRA and YSYEKL. Unmatched junction bases numbered 10, after V lost 3 bases and J lost 4 bases. CDR3 bases: TGCGCCAGCAGCCAGCTCGGGACAGGGCTGGCTTACGAGCAGTACTTC. This encodes CASSQLGTGLAYEQYF.

The rearrangement joins TRBV7-2 to TRBJ1-2; TRBD1 might be the D (6 bases). Germline V CDR1 and CDR2: SGHTA, FQGNSA. This CDR3 is 16 amino acids long. The V and J ends lost 1 base and 2 bases respectively, with 14 bases between them. In DNA form, the CDR3 reads TGTGCCAGCAGCTTAGGGGGGACATTTAGGAACTATGGCTACACCTTC. The encoded protein is CASSLGGTFRNYGYTF.

CDR3 coding DNA: TGTGCCAGCAGTACGTGGGGACAGGGGACCGACGAGCAGTACTTC. Residues: CASSTWGQGTDEQYF. This chain connects TRBV28 to TRBJ2-7, with 10 bases that match TRBD1. From germline, CDR1 is MDHEN and CDR2 SYDVKM. The CDR3 loop spans 15 amino acids. J gave up 5 bases and V 5 bases, and 9 bases lay outside the gene matches.

V usage is TRBV9 and J usage is TRBJ2-7; D is unclear. From germline, CDR1 is SGDLS and CDR2 YYNGEE. V was pared by 0 bases and J by 0 bases, with 7 bases between. The CDR3 is 14 amino acids. CDR3 DNA sequence: TGTGCCAGCAGCGTAGGCGGTAGCTCCTACGAGCAGTACTTC. This codes for CASSVGGSSYEQYF.

The chain couples TRBV5-1 to TRBJ2-5; D remains unclear. Germline CDR1 SGHRS, CDR2 YFSETQ. This CDR3 contains 11 residues. Between the trimmed V and J ends, which lost 6 bases and 2 bases, there was a span of 5 bases. The DNA of the CDR3 is TGCGCCAGCAACTCTCAAGAGACCCAGTACTTC. This translates into CASNSQETQYF.

V gene TRBV28 combines with J gene TRBJ1-4; D remains ambiguous. Germline V gives CDR1 MDHEN, CDR2 SYDVKM. V shed 6 bases and J shed 7 bases, with 15 bases lying between them. The CDR3 has 14 amino acids. The CDR3 bases are TGTGCCAGCAGGAGCCGGGTCACGGGTGAAAAACTGTTTTTT. It yields the protein CASRSRVTGEKLFF.

Only one count was recorded for this clone. This rearrangement joins TRBV29-1 to TRBJ2-2; perhaps TRBD2 as D (6 bases). The germline CDR1 and CDR2 sequences are SQVTM and ANQGSEA. V lost 6 bases, J lost 2 bases, and 16 bases lay in between. This CDR3 has 15 amino acids. The CDR3 sequence is CSVGGQTANTGELFF. DNA for the CDR3: TGCAGCGTGGGAGGACAAACCGCCAACACCGGGGAGCTGTTTTTT.

This chain joins TRBV19 and TRBJ2-1; 9 nucleotides agree with TRBD2. The CDR3 has 15 amino acids. Germline V gene sequence: CDR1 LNHDA, CDR2 SQIVND (reference sequence). Trimming at V came to 6 bases and at J to 2 bases, leaving 5 bases not matched to a gene. As DNA, the CDR3 is TGTGCCAGTAGCCTGACTAGCGGACCCTACAATGAGCAGTTCTTC. Protein: CASSLTSGPYNEQFF.

The DNA of the CDR3 is TGTGCCAGCAGTCACCGGGACAGGGGTAAAGAGACCCAGTACTTC. Its protein is CASSHRDRGKETQYF. V and J are TRBV6-1 and TRBJ2-5, with TRBD1 identical over 10 bases. Germline values: CDR1 MNHNS, CDR2 SASEGT. The length of the CDR3 is 15 residues. V lost 5 bases, J lost 3 bases, and 6 bases stayed unmatched.

The rearrangement uses TRBV2 and TRBJ2-7, with 7 positions matching TRBD1. Germline V lookup: CDR1 SNHLY, CDR2 FYNNEI. The CDR3 has 15 residues. V shed 0 bases, J shed 0 bases, and the junction held 2 bases outside the gene matches. The CDR3, as DNA: TGTGCCAGCAGTGAAGCGGCAGGGGGCTCCTACGAGCAGTACTTC. Its protein is CASSEAAGGSYEQYF.

V gene TRBV28 combines with J gene TRBJ1-6, with TRBD1 identical over 7 bases. V lost 3 bases, J lost 5 bases, and 4 bases stayed unmatched. The CDR3 is 15 amino acids. Germline lookup yields CDR1 MDHEN and CDR2 SYDVKM. The CDR3 loop reads CASSFNRGNNSPLHF. The DNA for the CDR3 is TGTGCCAGCAGTTTTAACAGGGGAAATAATTCACCCCTCCACTTT.

This clone was counted a few times. The chain combines TRBV6-6 with TRBJ1-5; 8 positions match TRBD1. CDR1 MNHNY and CDR2 SVGAGI come from the germline V gene (reference sequence). The V segment lost 11 bases and the J segment 5 bases; nucleotides outside the gene matches: 8. This CDR3 is 13 amino acids long. Written as DNA, the CDR3 is TGTGCCGGCGGACAGGGAACGCATCAGCCCCAGCATTTT. Encoded protein: CAGGQGTHQPQHF.

This clone was observed a few times. The chain is built from TRBV5-4 and TRBJ1-2; D unresolved. CDR1 is SGHNT, CDR2 YYREEE, per germline (reference sequence). This CDR3 contains 13 residues. V was clipped by 4 bases and J by 4 bases, with 11 bases between them. CDR3 DNA sequence: TGTGCCAGCAGCCTAGACGGACTCTATGGCTACACCTTC. Encoded protein: CASSLDGLYGYTF.

Here the CDR3 reads CASSGDRAAYEQYF. The CDR3, as DNA: TGTGCCAGCAGCGGAGACCGAGCGGCTTACGAGCAGTACTTC. The chain is built from TRBV6-5 and TRBJ2-7, with D possibly matching TRBD2 (5 bases). V lost 6 bases to trimming and J lost 4 bases, with 16 bases between them. Germline V gene lookup returns CDR1 MNHEY and CDR2 SVGAGI. This CDR3 region has 14 residues.

The chain links TRBV5-1 to TRBJ2-3; 11 nucleotides align to TRBD2. Per the germline V gene, CDR1 is SGHRS and CDR2 is YFSETQ. Trimming cost V 0 bases and J 1 base; bases outside gene matches: 1. CDR3 length: 16 amino acids. CDR3 region: CASSLELAGGTDTQYF. As DNA, the CDR3 is TGCGCCAGCAGCTTGGAACTAGCGGGGGGCACAGATACGCAGTATTTT.

The chain couples TRBV4-3 to TRBJ2-7; D uncertain. Germline V gives CDR1 LGHNA, CDR2 YSLEER. This CDR3 is 14 amino acids long. Deletions cut 0 bases from V and 1 base from J, with 7 bases between. CDR3 DNA: TGCGCCAGCAGCCAAGATGGGCATTCCTACGAGCAGTACTTC. Translating it yields CASSQDGHSYEQYF.

J is TRBJ2-7 and V is TRBV7-2; 7 bases agree with TRBD1. The junction had 6 bases not matched to a gene; V was cut back by 5 bases and J by 2 bases. Germline V gene data show CDR1 as SGHTA and CDR2 as FQGNSA. This CDR3 spans 14 amino acids. CDR3 sequence reads: CASSKGGGPYEQYF. In nucleotides, the CDR3 is TGTGCCAGCAGCAAAGGGGGCGGCCCCTACGAGCAGTACTTC. Based on the CDR3 plus reference TRBV7-2 and TRBJ2-7, the full variable domain is GAGVSQSPSNKVTEKGKDVELRCDPISGHTALYWYRQSLGQGLEFLIYFQGNSAPDKSGLPSDRFSAERTGGSVSTLTIQRTQQEDSAVYLCASSKGGGPYEQYFGPGTRLTVT.

In DNA form, the CDR3 reads TGTGCCAGCAGTGAAACTGGGACAGGGGGCCGGGATACGCAGTATTTT. Translation gives CASSETGTGGRDTQYF. This rearrangement joins TRBV6-1 to TRBJ2-3, with TRBD1 matching over 12 bases. Germline V gene sequence: CDR1 MNHNS, CDR2 SASEGT. The CDR3 loop spans 16 amino acids. V lost 2 bases to trimming and J lost 6 bases; unmatched junction nucleotides: 6.

The chain employs TRBV5-1 and TRBJ1-3; D is possibly TRBD1 (6 bases). CDR3 size: 16 residues. V dropped 4 bases and J dropped 0 bases, with 14 bases sitting between them. In germline, CDR1 is SGHRS, CDR2 YFSETQ. CDR3 bases: TGCGCCAGCAGCATCCGACAGGCGAGCTCTGGAAACACCATATATTTT. It is translated as CASSIRQASSGNTIYF.

This rearrangement joins TRBV7-6 to TRBJ2-5; TRBD1 matches 8 bases. The CDR3 is made up of 13 amino acids. The germline V gene has CDR1 SGHVS and CDR2 FNYEAQ. The V and J ends lost 5 bases and 3 bases, in that order; junction bases with no gene match: 2. CDR3 DNA sequence: TGTGCCAGCAGCGCGGACAGGGAAGAGACCCAGTACTTC. Encoded protein: CASSADREETQYF.

V usage is TRBV4-1 and J usage is TRBJ2-3; 10 nucleotides agree with TRBD2. Germline CDR1 reads MGHRA; CDR2 reads YSYEKL. The CDR3 contains 16 residues. V shed 1 base, J shed 5 bases, and the junction held 6 bases outside the gene matches. CDR3 amino acids: CASSQAERGGLDTQYF. CDR3 nucleotide sequence: TGCGCCAGCAGCCAAGCGGAGCGGGGGGGCCTAGATACGCAGTATTTT.

The chain recombines TRBV5-6 with TRBJ1-6; a weak D match, TRBD1 (5 bases). V lost 2 bases and J lost 9, with 15 bases in between. This CDR3 is built from 15 residues. The germline gives CDR1 SGHDT, CDR2 YYEEEE. The CDR3 bases are TGTGCCAGCAGCTTATCCTGGCCGGGGGGTTCACCCCTCCACTTT. Translation gives CASSLSWPGGSPLHF.

The chain employs TRBV5-1 and TRBJ2-7, with 9 nucleotides matching TRBD2. V lost 0 bases, J lost 5 bases, and 6 bases stayed unmatched. Per germline, CDR1 SGHRS and CDR2 YFSETQ. CDR3 length: 15 amino acids. The CDR3, as DNA: TGCGCCAGCAGCTTGGTGGCTAGCGGGAATCACGAGCAGTACTTC. The encoded protein is CASSLVASGNHEQYF.

The rearrangement uses TRBV2 and TRBJ1-6, with a weak D call TRBD1 (5 bases). V was trimmed by 2 bases and J by 3 bases, leaving 11 bases between them. The CDR3 contains 16 residues. Germline values: CDR1 SNHLY, CDR2 FYNNEI. CDR3 region: CASSEFGGFYNSPLHF. For the CDR3, the DNA is TGTGCCAGCAGTGAATTCGGGGGTTTCTATAATTCACCCCTCCACTTT.

Only a few counts were recorded for this clone. The CDR3 spells CASILGLAGGELSYEQYF. CDR3 nucleotide sequence: TGTGCCAGCATTCTTGGACTAGCGGGAGGAGAGCTCTCCTACGAGCAGTACTTC. The chain combines TRBV2 with TRBJ2-7; 14 nucleotides agree with TRBD2. With V trimmed by 7 bases and J by 0 bases, 11 bases remained unmatched. Per germline, CDR1 SNHLY and CDR2 FYNNEI. This CDR3 is built from 18 residues.

The chain has TRBV9 and TRBJ2-5; 8 nucleotides line up with TRBD1. This CDR3 is built from 14 residues. The trim removed 4 bases at V and 5 bases at J, leaving 7 bases unmatched. Germline lookup yields CDR1 SGDLS and CDR2 YYNGEE. CDR3 DNA: TGTGCCAGCAGCACTCAGGGGGCGAGTGAGACCCAGTACTTC. It specifies CASSTQGASETQYF.